This TCR beta chain came from a study of CD8 T cells in Susac syndrome. This clonotype came up once. RNA, at 0.5 to 1 ug, was reverse transcribed with random hexamers. From the immunoSEQ multiplex PCR reads, TCRdb called clonotypes with MiXCR, one entry per CDR3 protein. Of roughly 120,000 distinct CDR3 sequences detected, 85% to 95% appear once; the ten largest clones hold around 0.085%. The V and J ends lost 3 bases and 10 bases respectively, with 13 bases between them. The CDR3 extends over 12 amino acids. Per the germline V gene, CDR1 is DFQATT and CDR2 is SNEGSKA (reference sequence). The chain carries TRBV20-1 and TRBJ1-3, with no clear D. The material sequenced was CD4+ T cells from PBMCs. The TCR comes from a human donor with multiple sclerosis. The CDR3 loop is CSARRPPQTIYF. Written as DNA, the CDR3 is TGCAGTGCTAGGCGGCCGCCACAAACCATATATTTT.